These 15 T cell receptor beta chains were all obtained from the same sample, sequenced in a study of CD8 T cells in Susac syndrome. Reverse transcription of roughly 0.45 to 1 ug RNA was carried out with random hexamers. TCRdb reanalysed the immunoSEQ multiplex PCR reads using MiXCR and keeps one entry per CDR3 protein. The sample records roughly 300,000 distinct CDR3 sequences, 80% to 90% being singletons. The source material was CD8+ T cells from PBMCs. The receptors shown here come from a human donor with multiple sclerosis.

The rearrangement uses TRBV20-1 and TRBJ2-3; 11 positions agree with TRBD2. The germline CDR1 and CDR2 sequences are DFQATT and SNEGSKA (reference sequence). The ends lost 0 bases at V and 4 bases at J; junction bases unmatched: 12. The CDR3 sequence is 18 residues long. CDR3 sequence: CSARDLFGLAGRSDTQYF. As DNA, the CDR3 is TGCAGTGCTAGAGATCTTTTCGGACTAGCGGGTCGTTCAGATACGCAGTATTTT.

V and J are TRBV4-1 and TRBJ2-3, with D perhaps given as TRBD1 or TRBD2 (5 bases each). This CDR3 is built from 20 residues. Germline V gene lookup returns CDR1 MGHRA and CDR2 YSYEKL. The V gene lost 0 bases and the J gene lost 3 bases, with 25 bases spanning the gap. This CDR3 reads CASSQDQGRGPNTGTDTQYF. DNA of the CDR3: TGCGCCAGCAGCCAAGATCAAGGACGGGGACCTAACACGGGTACAGATACGCAGTATTTT.

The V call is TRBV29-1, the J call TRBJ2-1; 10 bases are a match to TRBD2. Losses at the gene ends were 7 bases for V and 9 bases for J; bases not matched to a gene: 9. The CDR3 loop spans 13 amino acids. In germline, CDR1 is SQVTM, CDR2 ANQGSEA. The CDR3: CSALSGRAGEQFF. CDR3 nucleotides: TGCAGCGCCCTGAGCGGGAGGGCCGGTGAGCAGTTCTTC.

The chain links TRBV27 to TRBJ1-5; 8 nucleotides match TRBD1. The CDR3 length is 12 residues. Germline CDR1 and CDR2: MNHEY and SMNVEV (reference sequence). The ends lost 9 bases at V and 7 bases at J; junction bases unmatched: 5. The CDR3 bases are TGTGCCAGTCGGACAGGGTTGCAGCCCCAGCATTTT. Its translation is CASRTGLQPQHF.

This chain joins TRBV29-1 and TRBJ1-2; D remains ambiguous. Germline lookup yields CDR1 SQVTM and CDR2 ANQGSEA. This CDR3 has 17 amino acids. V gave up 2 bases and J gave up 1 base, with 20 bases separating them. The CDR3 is CSVESGLTTPINYGYTF. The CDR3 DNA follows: TGCAGCGTTGAATCGGGATTGACGACCCCGATTAACTATGGCTACACCTTC.

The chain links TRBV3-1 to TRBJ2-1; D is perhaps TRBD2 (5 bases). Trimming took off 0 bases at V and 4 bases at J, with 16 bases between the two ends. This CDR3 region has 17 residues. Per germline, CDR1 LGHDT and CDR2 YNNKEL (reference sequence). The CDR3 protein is CASSQDPTASRYNEQFF. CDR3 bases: TGTGCCAGCAGCCAAGATCCCACGGCTAGCAGGTACAATGAGCAGTTCTTC.

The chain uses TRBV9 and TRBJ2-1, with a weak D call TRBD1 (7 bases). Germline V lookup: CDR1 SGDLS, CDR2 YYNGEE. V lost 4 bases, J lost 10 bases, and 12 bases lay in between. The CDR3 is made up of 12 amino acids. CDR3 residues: CASSRQGGEQFF. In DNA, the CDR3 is TGTGCCAGCAGCCGTCAGGGGGGCGAGCAGTTCTTC.

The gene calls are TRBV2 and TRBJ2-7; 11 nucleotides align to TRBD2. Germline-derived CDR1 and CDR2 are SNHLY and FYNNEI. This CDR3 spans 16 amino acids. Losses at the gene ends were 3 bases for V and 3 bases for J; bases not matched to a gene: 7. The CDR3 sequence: CASSDPSGRWYYEQYF. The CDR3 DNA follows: TGTGCCAGCAGTGATCCTAGCGGGAGGTGGTACTACGAGCAGTACTTC.

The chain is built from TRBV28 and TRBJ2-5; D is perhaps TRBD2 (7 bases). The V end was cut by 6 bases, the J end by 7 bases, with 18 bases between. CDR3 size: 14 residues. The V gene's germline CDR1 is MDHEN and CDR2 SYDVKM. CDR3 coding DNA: TGTGCCAGCAGCCCTAGGGGGGGAGGGGGGACCCAGTACTTC. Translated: CASSPRGGGGTQYF.

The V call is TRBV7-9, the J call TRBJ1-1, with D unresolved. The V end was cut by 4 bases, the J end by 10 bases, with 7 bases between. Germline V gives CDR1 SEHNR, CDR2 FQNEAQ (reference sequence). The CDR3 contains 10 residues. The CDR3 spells CASSSAGAFF. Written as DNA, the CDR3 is TGTGCCAGCAGCTCTGCTGGAGCTTTCTTT.

In DNA form, the CDR3 reads TGCAGCGCCGTAGCGGGAGGGCTAGAGAGAAGCTCCTACGAGCAGTACTTC. As protein: CSAVAGGLERSSYEQYF. The chain carries TRBV29-1 and TRBJ2-7, with TRBD2 matching over 11 bases. Germline assignment: CDR1 SQVTM and CDR2 ANQGSEA. CDR3 length: 17 residues. Unmatched junction bases numbered 14, after V lost 7 bases and J lost 0 bases.

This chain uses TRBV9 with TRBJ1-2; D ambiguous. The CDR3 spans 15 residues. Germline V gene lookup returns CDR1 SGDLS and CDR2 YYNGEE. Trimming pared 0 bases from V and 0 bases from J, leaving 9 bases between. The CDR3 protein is CASSVGAEANYGYTF. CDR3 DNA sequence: TGTGCCAGCAGCGTAGGGGCAGAGGCTAACTATGGCTACACCTTC.

This CDR3 is CASSYGGSEGYNEQFF. The CDR3 nucleotides read TGTGCCAGCAGTTACGGCGGAAGTGAGGGCTACAATGAGCAGTTCTTC. This chain joins TRBV6-5 and TRBJ2-1; D is perhaps TRBD2 (5 bases). V gave up 2 bases and J gave up 3 bases, with 14 bases separating them. The CDR3 runs 16 residues. Germline values: CDR1 MNHEY, CDR2 SVGAGI.

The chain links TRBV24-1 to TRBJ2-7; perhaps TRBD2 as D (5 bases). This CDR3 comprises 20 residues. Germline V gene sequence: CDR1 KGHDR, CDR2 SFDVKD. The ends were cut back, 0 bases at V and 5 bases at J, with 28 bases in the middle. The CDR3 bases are TGTGCCACCAGTGATTTGCATTTGAGGGAGTATCGTTTTCGTCGTCACGAGCAGTACTTC. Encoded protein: CATSDLHLREYRFRRHEQYF.

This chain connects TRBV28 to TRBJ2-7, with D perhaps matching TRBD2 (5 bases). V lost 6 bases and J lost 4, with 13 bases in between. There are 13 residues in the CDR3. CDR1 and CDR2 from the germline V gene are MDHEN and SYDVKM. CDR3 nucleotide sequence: TGTGCCAGCAGACCTACGGGCGGGTACGAGCAGTACTTC. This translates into CASRPTGGYEQYF.